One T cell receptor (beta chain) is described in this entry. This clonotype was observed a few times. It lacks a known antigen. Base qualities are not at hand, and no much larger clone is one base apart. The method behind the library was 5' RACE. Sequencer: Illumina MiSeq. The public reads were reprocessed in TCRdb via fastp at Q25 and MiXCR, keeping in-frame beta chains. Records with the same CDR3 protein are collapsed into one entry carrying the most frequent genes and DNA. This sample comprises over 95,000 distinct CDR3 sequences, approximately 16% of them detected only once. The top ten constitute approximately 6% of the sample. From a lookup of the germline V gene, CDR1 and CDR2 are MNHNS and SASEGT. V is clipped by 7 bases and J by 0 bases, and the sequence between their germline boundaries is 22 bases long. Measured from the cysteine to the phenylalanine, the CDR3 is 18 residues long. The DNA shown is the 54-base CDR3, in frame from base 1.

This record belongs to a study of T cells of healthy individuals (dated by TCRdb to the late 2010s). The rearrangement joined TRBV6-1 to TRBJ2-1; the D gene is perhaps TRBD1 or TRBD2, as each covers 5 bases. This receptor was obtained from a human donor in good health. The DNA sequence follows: TGTGCCAGCAACCTTCCGGGACGTACACCAAGCTCCTACAATGAGCAGTTCTTC. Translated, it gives CASNLPGRTPSSYNEQFF.